This T cell receptor beta chain was profiled in a study of cytomegalovirus exposure and HLA in healthy donors. Study results and caveats: Cytomegalovirus status was reportedly diagnosed by the classifier with high sensitivity and specificity. Evidence from a later analysis indicated that most CMV-associated TCR beta chains looked HLA-restricted.

Germline V gene data show CDR1 as MDHEN and CDR2 as SYDVKM. This CDR3 contains 12 residues. Trimming pared 6 bases from V and 4 bases from J, leaving 9 bases between. The study ran its PCR with 60 Vbeta and 13 Jbeta primers. Sequencing used immunoSEQ multiplex PCR; TCRdb keeps in-frame clones, though not all of them. The table shows about 110,000 clones, with around 80% occurring only once. A word on this clone: Its target is unknown.

The sequence derives from a man younger than 45 in good health and CMV-seropositive. The gene calls are TRBV28 and TRBJ1-2; D is ambiguous. The sample was PBMCs. The CDR3 reads CASREAPYGYTF. The CDR3 DNA follows: TGTGCCAGCAGGGAGGCCCCCTATGGCTACACCTTC.